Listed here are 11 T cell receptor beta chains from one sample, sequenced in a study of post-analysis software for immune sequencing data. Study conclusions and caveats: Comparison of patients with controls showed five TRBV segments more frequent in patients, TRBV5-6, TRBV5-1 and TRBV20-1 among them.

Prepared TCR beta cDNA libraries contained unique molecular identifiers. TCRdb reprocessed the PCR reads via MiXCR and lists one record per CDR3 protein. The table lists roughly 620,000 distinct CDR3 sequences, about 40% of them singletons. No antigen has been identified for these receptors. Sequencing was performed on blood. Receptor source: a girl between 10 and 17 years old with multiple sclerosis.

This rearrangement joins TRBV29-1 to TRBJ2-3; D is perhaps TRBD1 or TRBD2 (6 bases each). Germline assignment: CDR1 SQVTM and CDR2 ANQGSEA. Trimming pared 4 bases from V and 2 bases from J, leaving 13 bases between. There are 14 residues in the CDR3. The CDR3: CSVGGAGHTDTQYF. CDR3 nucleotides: TGCAGCGTTGGGGGGGCCGGGCACACAGATACGCAGTATTTT.

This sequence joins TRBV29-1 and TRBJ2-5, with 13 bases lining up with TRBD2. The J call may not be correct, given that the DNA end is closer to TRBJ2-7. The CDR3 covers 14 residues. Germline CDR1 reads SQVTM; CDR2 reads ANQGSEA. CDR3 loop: CSVGATSGRNEQYF. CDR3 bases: TGCAGCGTTGGGGCGACTAGCGGGAGGAACGAGCAGTACTTC.

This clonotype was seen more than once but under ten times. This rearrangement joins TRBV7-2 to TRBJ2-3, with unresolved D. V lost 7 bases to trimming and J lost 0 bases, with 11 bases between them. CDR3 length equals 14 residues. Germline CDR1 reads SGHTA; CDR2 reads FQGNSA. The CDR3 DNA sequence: TGTGCCAGCATCTATGCAGCTAGCACAGATACGCAGTATTTT. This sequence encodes CASIYAASTDTQYF.

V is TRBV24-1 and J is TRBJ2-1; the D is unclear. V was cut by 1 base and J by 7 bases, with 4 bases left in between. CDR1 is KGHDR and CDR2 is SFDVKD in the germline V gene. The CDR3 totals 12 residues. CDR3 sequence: CATSDFRNEQFF. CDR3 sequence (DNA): TGTGCCACCAGTGATTTCCGGAATGAGCAGTTCTTC.

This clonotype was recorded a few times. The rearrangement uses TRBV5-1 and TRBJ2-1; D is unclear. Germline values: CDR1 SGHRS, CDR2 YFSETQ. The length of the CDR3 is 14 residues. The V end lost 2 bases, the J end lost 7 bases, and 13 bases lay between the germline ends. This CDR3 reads CASSLLFARNEQFF. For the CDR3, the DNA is TGCGCCAGCAGCTTATTATTTGCCAGGAATGAGCAGTTCTTC. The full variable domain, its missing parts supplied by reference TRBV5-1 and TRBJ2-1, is KAGVTQTPRYLIKTRGQQVTLSCSPISGHRSVSWYQQTPGQGLQFLFEYFSETQRNKGNFPGRFSGRQFSNSRSEMNVSTLELGDSALYLCASSLLFARNEQFFGPGTRLTVL.

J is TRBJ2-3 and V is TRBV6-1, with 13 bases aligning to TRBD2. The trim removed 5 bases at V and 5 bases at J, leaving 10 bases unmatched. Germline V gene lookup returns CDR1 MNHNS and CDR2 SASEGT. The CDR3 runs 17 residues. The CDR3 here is CASSLTSGRAPGDTQYF. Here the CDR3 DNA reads TGTGCCAGCAGTCTTACTAGCGGGAGGGCCCCTGGAGATACGCAGTATTTT.

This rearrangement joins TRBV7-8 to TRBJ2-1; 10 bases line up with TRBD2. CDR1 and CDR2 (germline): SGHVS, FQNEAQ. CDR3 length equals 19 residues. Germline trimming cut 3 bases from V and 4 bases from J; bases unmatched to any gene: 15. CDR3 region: CASSFRPFSSGSGYNEQFF. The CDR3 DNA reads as TGTGCCAGCAGCTTCCGACCGTTTTCTAGCGGGAGCGGGTACAATGAGCAGTTCTTC.

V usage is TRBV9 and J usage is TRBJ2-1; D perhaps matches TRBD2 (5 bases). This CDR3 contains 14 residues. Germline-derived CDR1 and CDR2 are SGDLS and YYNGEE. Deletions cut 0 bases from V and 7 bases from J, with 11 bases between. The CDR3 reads CASSVGGNPNEQFF. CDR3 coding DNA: TGTGCCAGCAGCGTAGGAGGGAACCCAAATGAGCAGTTCTTC.

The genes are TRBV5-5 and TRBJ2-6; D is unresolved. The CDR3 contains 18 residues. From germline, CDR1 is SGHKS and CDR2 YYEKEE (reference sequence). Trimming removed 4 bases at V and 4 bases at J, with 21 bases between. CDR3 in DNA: TGTGCCAGCAGCGAAACCCACCCCCTGTCACTCGGGGCCAACGTCCTGACTTTC. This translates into CASSETHPLSLGANVLTF.

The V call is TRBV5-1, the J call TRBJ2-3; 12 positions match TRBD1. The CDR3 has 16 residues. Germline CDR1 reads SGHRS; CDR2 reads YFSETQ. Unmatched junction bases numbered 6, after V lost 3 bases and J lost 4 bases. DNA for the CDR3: TGCGCCAGCAGCTCGGGGACAGGGGGCGCGGCAGATACGCAGTATTTT. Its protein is CASSSGTGGAADTQYF.

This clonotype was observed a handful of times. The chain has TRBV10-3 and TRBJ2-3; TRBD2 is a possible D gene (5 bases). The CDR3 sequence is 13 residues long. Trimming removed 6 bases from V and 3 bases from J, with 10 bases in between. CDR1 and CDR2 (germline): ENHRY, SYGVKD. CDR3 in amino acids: CAISQDSTDTQYF. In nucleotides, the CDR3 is TGTGCCATCAGCCAGGACTCGACAGATACGCAGTATTTT.